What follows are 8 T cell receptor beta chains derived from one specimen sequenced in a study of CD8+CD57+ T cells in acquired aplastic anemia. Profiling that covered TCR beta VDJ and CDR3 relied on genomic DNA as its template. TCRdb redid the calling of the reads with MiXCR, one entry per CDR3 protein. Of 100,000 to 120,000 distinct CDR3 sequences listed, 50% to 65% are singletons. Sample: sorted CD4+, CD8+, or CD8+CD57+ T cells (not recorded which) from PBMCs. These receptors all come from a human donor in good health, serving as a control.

The CDR3: CSVDRKYGYTF. The DNA for the CDR3 is TGCAGCGTAGACAGAAAATATGGCTACACCTTC. The chain combines TRBV29-1 with TRBJ1-2; D is possibly TRBD1 (5 bases). Trimming took off 6 bases at V and 5 bases at J, with 10 bases between the two ends. The germline V gene has CDR1 SQVTM and CDR2 ANQGSEA. This CDR3 spans 11 amino acids. The variable domain in full, with the rest retrieved from reference TRBV29-1 and TRBJ1-2, is SAVISQKPSRDICQRGTSLTIQCQVDSQVTMMFWYRQQPGQSLTLIATANQGSEATYESGFVIDKFPISRPNLTFSTLTVSNMSPEDSSIYLCSVDRKYGYTFGSGTRLTVV.

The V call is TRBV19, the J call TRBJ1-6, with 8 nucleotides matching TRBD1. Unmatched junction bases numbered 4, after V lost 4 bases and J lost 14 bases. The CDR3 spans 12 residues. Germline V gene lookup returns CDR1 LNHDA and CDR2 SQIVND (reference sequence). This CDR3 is CASSTTGQALHF. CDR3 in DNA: TGTGCCAGTAGTACTACGGGACAGGCCCTCCACTTT.

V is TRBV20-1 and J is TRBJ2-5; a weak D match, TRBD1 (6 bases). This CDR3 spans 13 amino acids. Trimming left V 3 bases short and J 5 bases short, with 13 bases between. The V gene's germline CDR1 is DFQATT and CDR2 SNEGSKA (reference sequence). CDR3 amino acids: CSARRGFGETQYF. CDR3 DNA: TGCAGTGCTAGGAGGGGGTTTGGGGAGACCCAGTACTTC.

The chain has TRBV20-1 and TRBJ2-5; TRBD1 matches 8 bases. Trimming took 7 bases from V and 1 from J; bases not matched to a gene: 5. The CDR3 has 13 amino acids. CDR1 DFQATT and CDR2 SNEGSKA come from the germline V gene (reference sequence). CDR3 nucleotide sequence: TGCAGTGTCAGACAGGGGACCCAAGAGACCCAGTACTTC. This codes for CSVRQGTQETQYF.

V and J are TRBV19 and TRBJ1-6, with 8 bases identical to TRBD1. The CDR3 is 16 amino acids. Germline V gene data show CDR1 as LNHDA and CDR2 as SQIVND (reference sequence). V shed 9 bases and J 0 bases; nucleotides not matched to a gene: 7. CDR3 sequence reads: CASFGQGSSYNSPLHF. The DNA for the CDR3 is TGTGCCAGCTTCGGACAGGGCAGCTCCTATAATTCACCCCTCCACTTT.

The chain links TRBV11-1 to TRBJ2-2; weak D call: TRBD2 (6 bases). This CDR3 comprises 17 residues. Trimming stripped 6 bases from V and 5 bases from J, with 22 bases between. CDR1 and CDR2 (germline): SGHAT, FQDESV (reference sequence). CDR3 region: CASRQTRGQKRTGELFF. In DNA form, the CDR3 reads TGTGCCAGCAGACAGACTAGAGGACAAAAGAGGACCGGGGAGCTGTTTTTT.

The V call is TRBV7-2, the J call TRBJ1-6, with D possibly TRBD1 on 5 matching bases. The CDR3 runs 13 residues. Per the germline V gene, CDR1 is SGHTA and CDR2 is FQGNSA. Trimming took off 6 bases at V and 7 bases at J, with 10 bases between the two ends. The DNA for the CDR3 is TGTGCCAGCAGTGGGACCGAAAATTCACCCCTCCACTTT. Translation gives CASSGTENSPLHF.

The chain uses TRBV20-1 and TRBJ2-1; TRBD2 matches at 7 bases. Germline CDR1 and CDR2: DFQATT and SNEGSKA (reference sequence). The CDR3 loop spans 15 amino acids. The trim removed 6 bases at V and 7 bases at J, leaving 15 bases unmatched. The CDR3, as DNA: TGCAGTGCGAGGCCTAGGGAGGGCCGTGTAAATGAGCAGTTCTTC. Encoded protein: CSARPREGRVNEQFF.